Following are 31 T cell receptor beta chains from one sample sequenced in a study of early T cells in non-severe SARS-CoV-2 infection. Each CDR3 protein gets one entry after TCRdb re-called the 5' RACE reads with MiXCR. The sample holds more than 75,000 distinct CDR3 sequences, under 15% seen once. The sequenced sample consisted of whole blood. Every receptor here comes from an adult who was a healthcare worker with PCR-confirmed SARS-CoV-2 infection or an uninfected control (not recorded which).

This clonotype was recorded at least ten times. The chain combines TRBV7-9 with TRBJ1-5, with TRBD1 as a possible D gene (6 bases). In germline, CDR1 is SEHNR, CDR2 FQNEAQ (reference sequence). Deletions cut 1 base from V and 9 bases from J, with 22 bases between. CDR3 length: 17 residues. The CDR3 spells CASSLESSGTRLGPQHF. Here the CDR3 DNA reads TGTGCCAGCAGCTTAGAATCCAGCGGGACAAGGTTAGGGCCCCAGCATTTT.

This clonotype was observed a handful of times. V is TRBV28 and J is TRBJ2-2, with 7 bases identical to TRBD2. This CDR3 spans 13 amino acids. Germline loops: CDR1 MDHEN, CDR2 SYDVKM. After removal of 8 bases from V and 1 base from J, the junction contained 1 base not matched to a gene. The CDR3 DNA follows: TGTGCCAGCTGGACTAGGAACACCGGGGAGCTGTTTTTT. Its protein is CASWTRNTGELFF.

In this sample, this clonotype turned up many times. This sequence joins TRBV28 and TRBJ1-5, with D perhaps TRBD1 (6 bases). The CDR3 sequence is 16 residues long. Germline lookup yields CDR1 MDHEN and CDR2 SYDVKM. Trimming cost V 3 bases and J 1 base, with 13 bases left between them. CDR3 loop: CASSFGSGASNQPQHF. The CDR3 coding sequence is TGTGCCAGCAGTTTTGGGTCAGGGGCAAGCAATCAGCCCCAGCATTTT.

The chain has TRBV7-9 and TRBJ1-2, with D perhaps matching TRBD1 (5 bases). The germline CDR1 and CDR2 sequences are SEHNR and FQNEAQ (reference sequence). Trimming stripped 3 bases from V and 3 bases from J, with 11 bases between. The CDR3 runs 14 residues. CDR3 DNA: TGTGCCAGCAGCTTGTATGGGGCCCACTATGGCTACACCTTC. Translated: CASSLYGAHYGYTF. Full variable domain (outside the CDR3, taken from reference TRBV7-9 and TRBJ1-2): DTGVSQNPRHKITKRGQNVTFRCDPISEHNRLYWYRQTLGQGPEFLTYFQNEAQLEKSRLLSDRFSAERPKGSFSTLEIQRTEQGDSAMYLCASSLYGAHYGYTFGSGTRLTVV.

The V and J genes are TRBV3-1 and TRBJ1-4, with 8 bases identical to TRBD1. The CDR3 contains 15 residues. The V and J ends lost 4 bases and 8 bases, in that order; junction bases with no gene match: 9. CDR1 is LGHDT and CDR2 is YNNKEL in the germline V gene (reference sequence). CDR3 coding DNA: TGTGCCAGCAGCCCTATACAGGGGGGTAGAGAAAAACTGTTTTTT. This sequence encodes CASSPIQGGREKLFF.

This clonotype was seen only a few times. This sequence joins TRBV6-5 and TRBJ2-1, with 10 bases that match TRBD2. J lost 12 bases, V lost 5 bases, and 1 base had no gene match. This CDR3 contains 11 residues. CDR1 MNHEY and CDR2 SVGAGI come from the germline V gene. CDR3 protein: CASSSGRGQFF. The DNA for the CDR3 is TGTGCCAGCAGTAGCGGGAGGGGGCAGTTCTTC.

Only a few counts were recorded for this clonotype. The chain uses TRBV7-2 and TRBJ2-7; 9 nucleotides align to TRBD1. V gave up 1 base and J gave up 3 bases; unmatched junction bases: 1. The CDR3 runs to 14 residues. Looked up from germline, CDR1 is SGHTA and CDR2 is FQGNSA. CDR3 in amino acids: CASSLGTGVYEQYF. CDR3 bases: TGTGCCAGCAGCTTAGGGACAGGGGTCTACGAGCAGTACTTC.

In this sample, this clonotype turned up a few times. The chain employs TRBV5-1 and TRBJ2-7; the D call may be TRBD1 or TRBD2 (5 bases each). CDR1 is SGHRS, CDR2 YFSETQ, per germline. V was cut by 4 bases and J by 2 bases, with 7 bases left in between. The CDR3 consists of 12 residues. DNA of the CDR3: TGCGCCAGCAGCCGGGGACCCTACGAGCAGTACTTC. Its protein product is CASSRGPYEQYF.

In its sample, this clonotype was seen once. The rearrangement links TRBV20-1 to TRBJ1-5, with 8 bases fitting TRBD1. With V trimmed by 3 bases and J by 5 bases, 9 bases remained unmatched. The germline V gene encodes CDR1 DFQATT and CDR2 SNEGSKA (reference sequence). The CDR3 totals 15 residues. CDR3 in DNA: TGCAGTGCTAGGGAAACAGGGGGGCATGATCAGCCCCAGCATTTT. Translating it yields CSARETGGHDQPQHF.

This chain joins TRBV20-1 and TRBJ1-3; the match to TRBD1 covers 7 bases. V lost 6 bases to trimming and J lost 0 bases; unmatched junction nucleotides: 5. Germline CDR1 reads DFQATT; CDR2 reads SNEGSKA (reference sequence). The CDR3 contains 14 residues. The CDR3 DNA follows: TGCAGTGCGAGGGACAGAAGCTCTGGAAACACCATATATTTT. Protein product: CSARDRSSGNTIYF.

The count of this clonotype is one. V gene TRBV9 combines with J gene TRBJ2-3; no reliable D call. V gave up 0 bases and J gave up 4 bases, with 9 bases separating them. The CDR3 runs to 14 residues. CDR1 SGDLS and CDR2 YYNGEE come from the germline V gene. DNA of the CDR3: TGTGCCAGCAGCGTAGCCCCAAGCGCAGATACGCAGTATTTT. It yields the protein CASSVAPSADTQYF.

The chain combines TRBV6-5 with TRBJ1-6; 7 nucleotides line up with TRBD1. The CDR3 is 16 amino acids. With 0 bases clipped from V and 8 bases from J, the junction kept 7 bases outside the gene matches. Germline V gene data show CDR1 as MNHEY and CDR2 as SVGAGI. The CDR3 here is CASSYSFTGADSPLHF. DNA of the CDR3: TGTGCCAGCAGTTACTCTTTCACAGGGGCGGATTCACCCCTCCACTTT.

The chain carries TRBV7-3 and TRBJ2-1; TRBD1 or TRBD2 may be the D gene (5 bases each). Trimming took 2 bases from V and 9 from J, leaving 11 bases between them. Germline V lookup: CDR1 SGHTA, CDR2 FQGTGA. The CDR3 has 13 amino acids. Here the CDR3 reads CASSLVPRGEQFF. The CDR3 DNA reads TGTGCCAGCAGCTTAGTACCGAGGGGTGAGCAGTTCTTC. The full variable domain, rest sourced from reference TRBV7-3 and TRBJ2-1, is GAGVSQTPSNKVTEKGKYVELRCDPISGHTALYWYRQSLGQGPEFLIYFQGTGAADDSGLPNDRFFAVRPEGSVSTLKIQRTERGDSAVYLCASSLVPRGEQFFGPGTRLTVL.

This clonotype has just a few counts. For the CDR3, the DNA is TGTGCCAGCAGCCCGACAGGGGTTAATGAAAAACTGTTTTTT. It encodes CASSPTGVNEKLFF. The chain links TRBV3-1 to TRBJ1-4; 8 bases fit TRBD1. Per germline, CDR1 LGHDT and CDR2 YNNKEL (reference sequence). The CDR3 is 14 amino acids. V lost 4 bases, J lost 4 bases, and 2 bases stayed unmatched.

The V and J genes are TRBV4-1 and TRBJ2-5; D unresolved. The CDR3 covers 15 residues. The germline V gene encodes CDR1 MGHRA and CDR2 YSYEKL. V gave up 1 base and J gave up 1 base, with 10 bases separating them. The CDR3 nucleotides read TGCGCCAGCAGCCAAGGAGTAGCAGGCCAAGAGACCCAGTACTTC. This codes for CASSQGVAGQETQYF.

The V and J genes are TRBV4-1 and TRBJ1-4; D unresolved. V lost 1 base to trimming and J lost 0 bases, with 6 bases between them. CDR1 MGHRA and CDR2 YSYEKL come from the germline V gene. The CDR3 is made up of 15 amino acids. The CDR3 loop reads CASSQGSATNEKLFF. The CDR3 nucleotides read TGCGCCAGCAGCCAAGGGAGTGCAACTAATGAAAAACTGTTTTTT.

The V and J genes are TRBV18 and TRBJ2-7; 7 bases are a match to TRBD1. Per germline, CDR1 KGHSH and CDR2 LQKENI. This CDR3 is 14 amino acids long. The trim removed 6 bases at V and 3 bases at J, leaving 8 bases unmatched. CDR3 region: CASSLDRRNYEQYF. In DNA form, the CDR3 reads TGTGCCAGCTCTTTGGACAGGCGCAACTACGAGCAGTACTTC.

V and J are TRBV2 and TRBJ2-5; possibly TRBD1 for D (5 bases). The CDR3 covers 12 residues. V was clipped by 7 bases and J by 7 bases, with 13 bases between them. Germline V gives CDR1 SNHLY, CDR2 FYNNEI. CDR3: CASIQGEGTQYF. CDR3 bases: TGTGCCAGCATCCAGGGTGAAGGGACCCAGTACTTC.

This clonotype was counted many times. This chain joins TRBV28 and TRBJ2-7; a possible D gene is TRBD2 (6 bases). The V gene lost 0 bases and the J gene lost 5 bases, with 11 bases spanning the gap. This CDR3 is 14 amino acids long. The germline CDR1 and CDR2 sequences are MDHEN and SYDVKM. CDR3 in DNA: TGTGCCAGCAGTTTATGGGGACTGGTTAACGAGCAGTACTTC. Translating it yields CASSLWGLVNEQYF.

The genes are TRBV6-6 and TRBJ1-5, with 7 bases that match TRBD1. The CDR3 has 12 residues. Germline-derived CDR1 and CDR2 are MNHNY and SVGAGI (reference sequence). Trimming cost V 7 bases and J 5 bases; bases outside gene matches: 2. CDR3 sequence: CASKTGDQPQHF. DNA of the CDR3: TGTGCCAGCAAAACAGGGGATCAGCCCCAGCATTTT.

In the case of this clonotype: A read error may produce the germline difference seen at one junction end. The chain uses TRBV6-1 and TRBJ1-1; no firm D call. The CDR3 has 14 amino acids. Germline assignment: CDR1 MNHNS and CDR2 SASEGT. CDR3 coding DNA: TGCGCCAGCAGTGAAGTCGTTACGAACACTGAAGCTTTCTTT. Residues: CASSEVVTNTEAFF.

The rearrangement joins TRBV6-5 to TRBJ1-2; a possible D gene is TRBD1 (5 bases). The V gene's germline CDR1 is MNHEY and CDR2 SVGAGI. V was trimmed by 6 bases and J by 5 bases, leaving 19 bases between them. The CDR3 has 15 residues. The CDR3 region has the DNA TGTGCCAGCAGACGGGACGGAAGGAGGGGTTATGGCTACACCTTC. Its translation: CASRRDGRRGYGYTF.

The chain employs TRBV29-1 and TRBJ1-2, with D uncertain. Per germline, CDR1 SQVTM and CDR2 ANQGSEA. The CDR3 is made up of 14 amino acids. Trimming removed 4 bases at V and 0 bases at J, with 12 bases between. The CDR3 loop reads CSVVMQAPNYGYTF. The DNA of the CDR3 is TGCAGCGTTGTAATGCAGGCACCTAACTATGGCTACACCTTC.

CDR3 in amino acids: CASHFSGGNTGELFF. DNA for the CDR3: TGTGCCAGCCATTTCTCAGGAGGGAACACCGGGGAGCTGTTTTTT. J is TRBJ2-2 and V is TRBV28; weak D call: TRBD2 (5 bases). Between the trimmed V and J ends, which lost 8 bases and 1 base, there was a span of 14 bases. This CDR3 is 15 amino acids long. Per germline, CDR1 MDHEN and CDR2 SYDVKM.

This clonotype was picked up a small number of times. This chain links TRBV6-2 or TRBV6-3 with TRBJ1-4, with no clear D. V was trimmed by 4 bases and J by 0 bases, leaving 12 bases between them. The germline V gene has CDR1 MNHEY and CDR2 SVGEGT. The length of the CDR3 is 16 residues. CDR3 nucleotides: TGTGCCAGCAGTTTATGGACGGGATCAACTAATGAAAAACTGTTTTTT. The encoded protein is CASSLWTGSTNEKLFF.

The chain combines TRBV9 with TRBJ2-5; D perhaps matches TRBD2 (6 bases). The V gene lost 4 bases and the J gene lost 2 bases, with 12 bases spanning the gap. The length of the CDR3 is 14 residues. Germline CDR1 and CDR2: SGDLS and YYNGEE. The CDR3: CASSPLGRQETQYF. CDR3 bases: TGTGCCAGCAGCCCACTAGGGAGGCAAGAGACCCAGTACTTC.

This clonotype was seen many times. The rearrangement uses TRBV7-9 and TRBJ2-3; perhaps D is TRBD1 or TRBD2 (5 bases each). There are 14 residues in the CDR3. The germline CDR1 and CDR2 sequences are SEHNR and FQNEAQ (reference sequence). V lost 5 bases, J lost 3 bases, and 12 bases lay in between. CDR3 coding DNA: TGTGCCAGCAGCCATGGGGGTGTGACAGATACGCAGTATTTT. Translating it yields CASSHGGVTDTQYF.

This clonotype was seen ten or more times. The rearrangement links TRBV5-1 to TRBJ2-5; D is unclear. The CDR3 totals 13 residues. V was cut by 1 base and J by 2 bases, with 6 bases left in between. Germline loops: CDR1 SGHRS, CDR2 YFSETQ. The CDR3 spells CASSLSAQETQYF. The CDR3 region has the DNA TGCGCCAGCAGCTTGTCAGCACAAGAGACCCAGTACTTC. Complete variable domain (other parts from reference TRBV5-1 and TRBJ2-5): KAGVTQTPRYLIKTRGQQVTLSCSPISGHRSVSWYQQTPGQGLQFLFEYFSETQRNKGNFPGRFSGRQFSNSRSEMNVSTLELGDSALYLCASSLSAQETQYFGPGTRLLVL.

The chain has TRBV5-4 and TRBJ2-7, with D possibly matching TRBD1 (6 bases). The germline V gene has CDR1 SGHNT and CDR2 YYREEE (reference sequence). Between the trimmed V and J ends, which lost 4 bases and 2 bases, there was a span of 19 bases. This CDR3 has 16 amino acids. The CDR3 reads CASSRGEGQGTYEQYF. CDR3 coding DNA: TGTGCCAGCAGCCGAGGTGAGGGGCAGGGGACCTACGAGCAGTACTTC. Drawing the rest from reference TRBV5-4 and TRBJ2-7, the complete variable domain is ETGVTQSPTHLIKTRGQQVTLRCSSQSGHNTVSWYQQALGQGPQFIFQYYREEENGRGNFPPRFSGLQFPNYSSELNVNALELDDSALYLCASSRGEGQGTYEQYFGPGTRLTVT.

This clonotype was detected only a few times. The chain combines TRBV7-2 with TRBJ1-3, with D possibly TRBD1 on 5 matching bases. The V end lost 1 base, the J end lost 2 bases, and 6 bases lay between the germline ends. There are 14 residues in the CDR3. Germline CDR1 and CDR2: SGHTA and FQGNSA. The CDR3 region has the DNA TGTGCCAGCAGCTTAGTCAGGGCTGGAAACACCATATATTTT. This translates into CASSLVRAGNTIYF.

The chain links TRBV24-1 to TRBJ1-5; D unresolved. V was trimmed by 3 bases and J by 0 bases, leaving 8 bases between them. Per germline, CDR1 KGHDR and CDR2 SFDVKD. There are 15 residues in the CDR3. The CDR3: CATSDRASSNQPQHF. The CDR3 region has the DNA TGTGCCACCAGTGATAGGGCTTCTAGCAATCAGCCCCAGCATTTT.